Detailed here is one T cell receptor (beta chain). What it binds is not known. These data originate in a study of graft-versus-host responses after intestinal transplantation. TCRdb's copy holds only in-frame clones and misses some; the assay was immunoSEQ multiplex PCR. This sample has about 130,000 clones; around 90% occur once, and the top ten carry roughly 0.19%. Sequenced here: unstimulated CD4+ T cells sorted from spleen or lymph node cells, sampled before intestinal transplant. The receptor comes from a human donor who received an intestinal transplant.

CDR3 DNA: TGTGCCAGCAGCCCATCGGACAGGGGCTCCTACGAGCAGTACTTC. The encoded protein is CASSPSDRGSYEQYF. The V gene is TRBV9, the J gene TRBJ2-7; 9 nucleotides agree with TRBD1. With 4 bases clipped from V and 0 bases from J, the junction kept 5 bases outside the gene matches. This CDR3 has 15 amino acids. CDR1 is SGDLS and CDR2 is YYNGEE in the germline V gene.